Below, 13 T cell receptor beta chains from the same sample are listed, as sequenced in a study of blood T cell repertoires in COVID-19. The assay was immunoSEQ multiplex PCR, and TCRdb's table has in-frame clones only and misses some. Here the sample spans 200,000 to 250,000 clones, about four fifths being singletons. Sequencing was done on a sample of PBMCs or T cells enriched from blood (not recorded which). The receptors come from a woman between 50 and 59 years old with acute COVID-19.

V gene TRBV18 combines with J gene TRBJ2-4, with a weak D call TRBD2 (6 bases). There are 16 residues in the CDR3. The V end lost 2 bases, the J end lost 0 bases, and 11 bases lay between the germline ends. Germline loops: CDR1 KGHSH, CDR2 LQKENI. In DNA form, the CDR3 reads TGTGCCAGCTCACCATTCGAAGCGGGAGCCAAAAACATTCAGTACTTC. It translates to CASSPFEAGAKNIQYF.

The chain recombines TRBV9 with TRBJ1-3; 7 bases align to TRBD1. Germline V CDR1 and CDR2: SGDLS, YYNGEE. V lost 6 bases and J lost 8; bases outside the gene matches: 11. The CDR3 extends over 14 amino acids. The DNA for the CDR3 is TGTGCCAGCAAGCCCCAGACAGGGACAGACACCATATATTTT. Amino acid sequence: CASKPQTGTDTIYF. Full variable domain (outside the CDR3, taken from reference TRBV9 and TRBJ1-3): DSGVTQTPKHLITATGQRVTLRCSPRSGDLSVYWYQQSLDQGLQFLIQYYNGEERAKGNILERFSAQQFPDLHSELNLSSLELGDSALYFCASKPQTGTDTIYFGEGSWLTVV.

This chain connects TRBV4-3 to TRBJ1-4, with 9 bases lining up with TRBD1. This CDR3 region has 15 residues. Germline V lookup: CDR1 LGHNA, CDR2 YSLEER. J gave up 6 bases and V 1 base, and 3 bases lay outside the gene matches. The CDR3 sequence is CASSQGDREDEKLFF. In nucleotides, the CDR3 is TGCGCCAGCAGCCAAGGGGACAGGGAAGATGAAAAACTGTTTTTT.

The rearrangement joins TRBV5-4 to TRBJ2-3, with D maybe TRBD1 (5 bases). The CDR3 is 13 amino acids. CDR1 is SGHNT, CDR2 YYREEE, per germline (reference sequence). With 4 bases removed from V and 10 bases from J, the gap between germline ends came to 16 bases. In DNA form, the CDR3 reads TGTGCCAGCAGCATGGCAGGGTCCGTGGCGCAGTATTTT. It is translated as CASSMAGSVAQYF.

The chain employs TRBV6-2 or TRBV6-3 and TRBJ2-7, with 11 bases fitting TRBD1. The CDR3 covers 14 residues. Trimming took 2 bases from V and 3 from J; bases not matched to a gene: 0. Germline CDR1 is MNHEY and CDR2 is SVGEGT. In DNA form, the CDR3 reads TGTGCCAGCAGTTACGGGACAGGGGGCTACGAGCAGTACTTC. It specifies CASSYGTGGYEQYF.

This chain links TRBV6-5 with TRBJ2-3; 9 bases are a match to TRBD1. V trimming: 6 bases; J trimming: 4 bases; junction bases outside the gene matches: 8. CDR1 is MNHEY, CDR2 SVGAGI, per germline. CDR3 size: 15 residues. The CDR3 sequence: CASRPPGQGPDTQYF. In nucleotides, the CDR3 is TGTGCCAGCAGACCTCCGGGACAGGGTCCAGATACGCAGTATTTT.

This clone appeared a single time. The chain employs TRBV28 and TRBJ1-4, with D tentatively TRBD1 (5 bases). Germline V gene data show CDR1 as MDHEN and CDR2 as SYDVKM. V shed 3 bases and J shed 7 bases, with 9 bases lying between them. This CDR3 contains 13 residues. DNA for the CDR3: TGTGCCAGCAGTTTTGAAAGGGGTGAAAAACTGTTTTTT. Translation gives CASSFERGEKLFF. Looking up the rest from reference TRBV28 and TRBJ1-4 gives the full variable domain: DVKVTQSSRYLVKRTGEKVFLECVQDMDHENMFWYRQDPGLGLRLIYFSYDVKMKEKGDIPEGYSVSREKKERFSLILESASTNQTSMYLCASSFERGEKLFFGSGTQLSVL.

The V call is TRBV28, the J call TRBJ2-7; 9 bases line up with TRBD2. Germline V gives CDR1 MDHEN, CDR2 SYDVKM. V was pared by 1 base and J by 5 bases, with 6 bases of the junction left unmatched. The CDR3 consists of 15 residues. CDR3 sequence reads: CASSLLAGGLHEQYF. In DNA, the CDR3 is TGTGCCAGCAGTTTATTGGCGGGAGGGCTCCACGAGCAGTACTTC.

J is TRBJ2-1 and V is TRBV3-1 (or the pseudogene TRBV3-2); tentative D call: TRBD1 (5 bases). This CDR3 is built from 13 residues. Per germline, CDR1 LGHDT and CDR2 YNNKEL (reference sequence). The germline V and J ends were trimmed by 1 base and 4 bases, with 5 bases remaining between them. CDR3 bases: TGTGCCAGCAGCCAAGCAGGGTACAATGAGCAGTTCTTC. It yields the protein CASSQAGYNEQFF.

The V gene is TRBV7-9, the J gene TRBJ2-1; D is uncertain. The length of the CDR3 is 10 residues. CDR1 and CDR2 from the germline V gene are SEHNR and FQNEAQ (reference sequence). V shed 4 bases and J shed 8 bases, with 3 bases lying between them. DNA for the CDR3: TGTGCCAGCAGCTCGTATGAGCAGTTCTTC. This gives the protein CASSSYEQFF.

DNA for the CDR3: TGCGCCAGCAGCCAAGCACAGGGTGGGGCCAACGTCCTGACTTTC. Its protein is CASSQAQGGANVLTF. This chain joins TRBV4-1 and TRBJ2-6, with a tentative D call TRBD1 (6 bases). Germline V gene sequence: CDR1 MGHRA, CDR2 YSYEKL. This CDR3 contains 15 residues. Trimming pared 1 base from V and 3 bases from J, leaving 7 bases between.

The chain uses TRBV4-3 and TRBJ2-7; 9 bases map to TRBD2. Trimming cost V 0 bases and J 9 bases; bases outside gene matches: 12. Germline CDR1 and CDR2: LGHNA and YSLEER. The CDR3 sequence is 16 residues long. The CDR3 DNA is TGCGCCAGCAGCCAAGATGGTGCTAGCGGGACCCCCACGCAGTACTTC. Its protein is CASSQDGASGTPTQYF.

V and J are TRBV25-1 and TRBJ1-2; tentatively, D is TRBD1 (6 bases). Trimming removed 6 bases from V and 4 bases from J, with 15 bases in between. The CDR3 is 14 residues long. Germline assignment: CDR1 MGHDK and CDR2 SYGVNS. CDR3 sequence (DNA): TGTGCCAGCAGAGATTCAGGGGAGCGCTATGGCTACACCTTC. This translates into CASRDSGERYGYTF.